This TCR beta chain was obtained from a study of T cells after yellow fever vaccination. The study, taken as a whole, reports: Reappearance after the booster was observed for most primary-vaccination clones (roughly 95% CD4, roughly 88% CD8).

This clonotype was detected ten times or more. Its matching antigen is unknown. TCRdb independently ran MiXCR on the 5' RACE reads; one entry per CDR3 protein. The table records over 300,000 distinct CDR3 sequences, 3.6% of them present only once. This CDR3 contains 15 residues. Trimming stripped 0 bases from V and 8 bases from J, with 13 bases between. Germline CDR1 and CDR2: LNHNV and YYDKDF (reference sequence). Sequencing used PBMCs, obtained on the day of the yellow fever booster vaccination. The rearrangement links TRBV15 to TRBJ1-4, with a tentative D call TRBD1 (6 bases). The clonotype originates from a young man who received the YFV17D yellow fever vaccine. In DNA form, the CDR3 reads TGTGCCACCAGCAGAGATCCACAGGGAGAAGAAAAACTGTTTTTT. As protein: CATSRDPQGEEKLFF.